These T cell receptor beta chains were read from a single sample in a study of cytomegalovirus exposure and HLA in healthy donors. Assay used: immunoSEQ multiplex PCR; TCRdb lists only in-frame clones, some missing. The repertoire includes some 110,000 clones, 73% of them detected once, and around 0.95% sits in the top ten. The source material was PBMCs. The receptors were sampled from a woman in her 30s in good health and CMV-seronegative. CDR3s include the opening cysteine and the closing phenylalanine or tryptophan. The order of the fields is clone size, V gene, J gene, D gene, CDR3 DNA, CDR3 protein. D genes are given only for firm matches. The listing skips clone size in some rows; elsewhere it reads once, few, many or a size class.

abundance: few
v_gene: TRBV2
j_gene: TRBJ2-6
d_gene: .
CDR3nt: TGTGCCACCTTTGGCGGAGCCAGGGTTGGGGCCAACGTCCTGACTTTC
CDR3aa: CATFGGARVGANVLTF

abundance: .
v_gene: TRBV19
j_gene: TRBJ1-1
d_gene: .
CDR3nt: TGTGCCAGTATGGCAGGGGAGAACACTGAAGCTTTCTTT
CDR3aa: CASMAGENTEAFF

abundance: .
v_gene: TRBV18
j_gene: TRBJ1-2
d_gene: .
CDR3nt: TGTGCCAGCTCCGAAGGGGGATCCAACTATGGCTACACCTTC
CDR3aa: CASSEGGSNYGYTF

abundance: .
v_gene: TRBV25-1
j_gene: TRBJ2-1
d_gene: TRBD2
CDR3nt: TGTGCCAGCAGTGGTCGACTAGCGGGACCCTACAATGAGCAGTTCTTC
CDR3aa: CASSGRLAGPYNEQFF

abundance: .
v_gene: TRBV5-1
j_gene: TRBJ1-1
d_gene: TRBD1
CDR3nt: TGCGCCAGCAGCTGGAGGCCAGGGGGCTCGAACACTGAAGCTTTCTTT
CDR3aa: CASSWRPGGSNTEAFF

abundance: few
v_gene: TRBV30
j_gene: TRBJ2-7
d_gene: TRBD2
CDR3nt: TGTGCCTGGTGCGGGACTAGCGGTTTCGAGCAGTACTTC
CDR3aa: CAWCGTSGFEQYF

abundance: .
v_gene: TRBV27
j_gene: TRBJ1-5
d_gene: .
CDR3nt: TGTGCCAGCGGCCCGAGGGTTTGGCCCCAGCATTTT
CDR3aa: CASGPRVWPQHF

abundance: .
v_gene: TRBV6-1
j_gene: TRBJ1-5
d_gene: .
CDR3nt: TGTGCCAGCAGGGAAAGACAGTATAGCAATCAGCCCCAGCATTTT
CDR3aa: CASRERQYSNQPQHF

abundance: .
v_gene: TRBV29-1
j_gene: TRBJ1-2
d_gene: .
CDR3nt: TGCAGCGTTGACTACAGCTATGGCTACACCTTC
CDR3aa: CSVDYSYGYTF

abundance: few
v_gene: TRBV28
j_gene: TRBJ1-2
d_gene: TRBD1
CDR3nt: TGTGCCAGTACACACCAGGGGGATTCCACCTTC
CDR3aa: CASTHQGDSTF

abundance: .
v_gene: TRBV6-1
j_gene: TRBJ1-3
d_gene: .
CDR3nt: TGTGTCAAGACATATCCCATATATTTT
CDR3aa: CVKTYPIYF

abundance: once
v_gene: TRBV27
j_gene: TRBJ2-2
d_gene: .
CDR3nt: TGTGCCAGCAGTGATTTTAGTATTCTAGGGAACACCGGGGAGCTGTTTTTT
CDR3aa: CASSDFSILGNTGELFF

abundance: few
v_gene: TRBV6-5
j_gene: TRBJ1-1
d_gene: TRBD1
CDR3nt: TGTGCCAGCACCAGGAACAGGGGACCGAACACTGAAGCTTTCTTT
CDR3aa: CASTRNRGPNTEAFF

abundance: .
v_gene: TRBV11-2
j_gene: TRBJ2-1
d_gene: TRBD1
CDR3nt: TGTGCCAGCATCTCCGGGACAGGGAAAACGAATGAGCAGTTCTTC
CDR3aa: CASISGTGKTNEQFF

abundance: .
v_gene: TRBV12-2
j_gene: TRBJ1-5
d_gene: .
CDR3nt: TGTGCAAGTCGCGCGGGACAGGATGGGGATAGCAATCAGCCCCAGCATTTT
CDR3aa: CASRAGQDGDSNQPQHF

abundance: .
v_gene: TRBV9
j_gene: TRBJ1-2
d_gene: .
CDR3nt: TGTGCCAGCAGCGTAGTTGCCGTCGCGAACTATGGCTACACCTTC
CDR3aa: CASSVVAVANYGYTF

abundance: .
v_gene: TRBV5-4
j_gene: TRBJ2-5
d_gene: .
CDR3nt: TGTGCCAGCAGCTCCAGGGTATCCGAGACCCAGTACTTC
CDR3aa: CASSSRVSETQYF

abundance: .
v_gene: TRBV9
j_gene: TRBJ1-2
d_gene: TRBD1
CDR3nt: TGTGCCAGCAGCCCTACCGGGACAGGGATCGATGGCTACACCTTC
CDR3aa: CASSPTGTGIDGYTF

abundance: .
v_gene: TRBV6-1
j_gene: TRBJ1-2
d_gene: TRBD1
CDR3nt: TGTGCCAGCAGGCCGGGACAGGCTAGCTATGGCTACACCTTC
CDR3aa: CASRPGQASYGYTF

abundance: .
v_gene: TRBV30
j_gene: TRBJ2-7
d_gene: TRBD1
CDR3nt: TGTGCCTGGAGTGGACAGGGGGCGTCTCTTAGGAACGAGCAGTACTTC
CDR3aa: CAWSGQGASLRNEQYF

abundance: few
v_gene: TRBV30
j_gene: TRBJ2-7
d_gene: .
CDR3nt: TGTGCCTGGAGTTTCTCCGGGACACGTTACGAGCAGTACTTC
CDR3aa: CAWSFSGTRYEQYF

abundance: .
v_gene: TRBV6-1
j_gene: TRBJ2-7
d_gene: TRBD1
CDR3nt: TGTGCCAGCAGTGGACCCGGGACAGGGGGTGCTATGGGTGCGCAGTACTTC
CDR3aa: CASSGPGTGGAMGAQYF

abundance: .
v_gene: TRBV7-9
j_gene: TRBJ2-2
d_gene: .
CDR3nt: TGTGCCAGCAGGTTTGGTCAGGGGTACACCGGGGAGCTGTTTTTT
CDR3aa: CASRFGQGYTGELFF

abundance: once
v_gene: TRBV15
j_gene: TRBJ1-2
d_gene: .
CDR3nt: TGTGCCACCAGCAGAGATCGAGCAGGGAATGGCTACACCTTC
CDR3aa: CATSRDRAGNGYTF

abundance: .
v_gene: TRBV30
j_gene: TRBJ1-1
d_gene: .
CDR3nt: TGTGCCTGGAGTCGGGGGAACGAGGATGAAGCTTTCTTT
CDR3aa: CAWSRGNEDEAFF

abundance: .
v_gene: TRBV30
j_gene: TRBJ2-5
d_gene: TRBD2
CDR3nt: TGTGCCTCGGGGGGGGTGGCCCAGTACTTC
CDR3aa: CASGGVAQYF

abundance: few
v_gene: TRBV25-1
j_gene: TRBJ1-4
d_gene: .
CDR3nt: TGTGCCAGCAGTAGAACAGGGATCGAGGAAAAACTGTTTTTT
CDR3aa: CASSRTGIEEKLFF

abundance: .
v_gene: TRBV30
j_gene: TRBJ1-1
d_gene: TRBD1
CDR3nt: TGTGCCTGGAGTACGGGACAGAAGAACACTGAAGCTTTCTTT
CDR3aa: CAWSTGQKNTEAFF

abundance: .
v_gene: TRBV5-6
j_gene: TRBJ1-2
d_gene: .
CDR3nt: TGTGCCAGCAGCTTGTTACAGGGAGCTAACTATGGCTACACCTTC
CDR3aa: CASSLLQGANYGYTF

abundance: .
v_gene: TRBV20-1
j_gene: TRBJ1-4
d_gene: .
CDR3nt: TGCAGTGCTAGCAGCGGGGAAAAACTGTTTTTT
CDR3aa: CSASSGEKLFF

abundance: .
v_gene: TRBV10-3
j_gene: TRBJ2-7
d_gene: .
CDR3nt: TGTGCCATCAGTGGTGAGGGCCTAACCTACGAGCAGTACTTC
CDR3aa: CAISGEGLTYEQYF

abundance: .
v_gene: TRBV19
j_gene: TRBJ1-5
d_gene: TRBD1
CDR3nt: TGTGCCAGTAGTCTACAGGGGAACAATCAGCCCCAGCATTTT
CDR3aa: CASSLQGNNQPQHF

abundance: .
v_gene: TRBV5-1
j_gene: TRBJ1-1
d_gene: .
CDR3nt: TGCGCCAGCAGCCCTGGGACACTAAACACTGAAGCTTTCTTT
CDR3aa: CASSPGTLNTEAFF

abundance: few
v_gene: TRBV6-6
j_gene: TRBJ1-4
d_gene: .
CDR3nt: TGTGCCAGCAGGACTCCTACTAGACGCTTTTTATTT
CDR3aa: CASRTPTRRFLF

abundance: .
v_gene: TRBV29-1
j_gene: TRBJ1-1
d_gene: .
CDR3nt: TGCAGCGTTGATGCCGGGAGGGCGTTTGTCTCTGAAGCTTTCTTT
CDR3aa: CSVDAGRAFVSEAFF

abundance: .
v_gene: TRBV5-6
j_gene: TRBJ2-3
d_gene: .
CDR3nt: TGTGCCAGCAGCACCTACAGGGTCGCAGGCACAGATACGCAGTATTTT
CDR3aa: CASSTYRVAGTDTQYF

abundance: once
v_gene: TRBV5-1
j_gene: TRBJ2-3
d_gene: .
CDR3nt: TGCGCCAGCAGCTTGGATCAGGATACGCAGTATTTT
CDR3aa: CASSLDQDTQYF

abundance: .
v_gene: TRBV6-1
j_gene: TRBJ1-3
d_gene: TRBD1
CDR3nt: TGTGCCAGCAGTGAAGGACAGGGGTTGACTGGAAACACCATATATTTT
CDR3aa: CASSEGQGLTGNTIYF

abundance: few
v_gene: TRBV7-6
j_gene: TRBJ2-1
d_gene: TRBD2
CDR3nt: TGTGCCAGCAGCCTCCGGGGACTAGCGGGAGTAGCATCCTACAATGAGCAGTTCTTC
CDR3aa: CASSLRGLAGVASYNEQFF

abundance: .
v_gene: TRBV5-1
j_gene: TRBJ2-3
d_gene: .
CDR3nt: TGCGCCAGCCTATCCACAGATACGCAGTATTTT
CDR3aa: CASLSTDTQYF

abundance: .
v_gene: TRBV5-1
j_gene: TRBJ1-1
d_gene: TRBD1
CDR3nt: TGCGCCAGCAGCGTAACAGGGGGAGGGACTGAAGCTTTCTTT
CDR3aa: CASSVTGGGTEAFF

abundance: few
v_gene: TRBV7-9
j_gene: TRBJ2-1
d_gene: TRBD2
CDR3nt: TGTGCCAGCAGCTTACAGCGGGGGGGGGCCGCTGAGCAGTTCTTC
CDR3aa: CASSLQRGGAAEQFF

abundance: .
v_gene: TRBV7-8
j_gene: TRBJ1-2
d_gene: .
CDR3nt: TGTGCCAGCAGCTTAGCAGAGACTAACTATGGCTACACCTTC
CDR3aa: CASSLAETNYGYTF

abundance: .
v_gene: TRBV6-1
j_gene: TRBJ1-6
d_gene: .
CDR3nt: TGTGCCAGCAGTGAACGGTCAGGGCCACCCTATAATTCACCCCTCCACTTT
CDR3aa: CASSERSGPPYNSPLHF

abundance: few
v_gene: TRBV1
j_gene: TRBJ2-3
d_gene: .
CDR3nt: TGCACCAGCAGCCAAGATTTCCGGGACTTGGTTGGTAGCGGGAGGTTTGAGTCCGGAGATACGCAGTATTTT
CDR3aa: CTSSQDFRDLVGSGRFESGDTQYF